The present TCR beta chain was sequenced within a study of CD8+ T cells in alopecia areata. The wider study: It was 6 to 18 months of tofacitinib, and then there were 6 months off drug. Study-level results: Clarity of TCR sharing across patients fell short of that in mice, possibly HLA-related. Scalp sample data also include resident alphabeta T cells from normal skin.

Once RNA had been extracted, it was reverse transcribed into cDNA to act as the sequencing template. Clones were sequenced by immunoSEQ multiplex PCR, and TCRdb holds only the in-frame ones, with some missing. The sample records some 240,000 clones, more than 45% being singletons. On this clone: No antigen is known for it.

Germline CDR1 SQVTM, CDR2 ANQGSEA. The CDR3 covers 14 residues. V lost 5 bases to trimming and J lost 0 bases, with 13 bases between them. V usage is TRBV29-1 and J usage is TRBJ1-1; D may be TRBD1 (5 bases). The sample in question was CD4+ T cells sorted from blood, obtained at week 0. The receptor was derived from a human donor with alopecia areata. CDR3 nucleotide sequence: TGCAGCGTTTTAGGGGTTCTCATGAACACTGAAGCTTTCTTT. Amino acid sequence: CSVLGVLMNTEAFF.